The 11 T cell receptor beta chains listed next were all sequenced from one sample in a study of CD8 T cells in ankylosing spondylitis. Study-level findings and limits: Ankylosing spondylitis blood appeared to be characterized by a TCR beta motif of several highly homologous variants.

In TCRdb, the 5' RACE reads were re-called with MiXCR into one record per CDR3 protein. The sample holds roughly 700,000 distinct CDR3 sequences; around 17% are singletons and the top ten take over 15%. These receptors' targets are unknown. Sequences were obtained from blood, either unsorted or a sorted T cell fraction (not recorded which). The source of these receptors is a male donor with ankylosing spondylitis.

Only a few counts were recorded for this clonotype. The chain is built from TRBV2 and TRBJ2-7; D possibly corresponds to TRBD1 (6 bases). The length of the CDR3 is 14 residues. The V gene's germline CDR1 is SNHLY and CDR2 FYNNEI. V was pared by 5 bases and J by 2 bases, with 13 bases between. CDR3 amino acids: CASSKGVGPYEQYF. The CDR3, as DNA: TGTGCCAGCAGTAAGGGGGTAGGTCCCTACGAGCAGTACTTC.

The chain carries TRBV7-8 and TRBJ1-1; TRBD1 is a possible D gene (5 bases). V was shortened by 6 bases and J by 0 bases, with 20 bases between the two germline ends. The CDR3 covers 17 residues. Germline CDR1 and CDR2: SGHVS and FQNEAQ. The CDR3 bases are TGTGCCAGCAGGACTCAGGGCCGAAGCCTCATGAACACTGAAGCTTTCTTT. Protein product: CASRTQGRSLMNTEAFF.

This clonotype was picked up many times. This sequence joins TRBV27 and TRBJ2-1; D possibly corresponds to TRBD2 (6 bases). Germline V gene lookup returns CDR1 MNHEY and CDR2 SMNVEV (reference sequence). This CDR3 comprises 15 residues. Trimming removed 6 bases from V and 2 bases from J, with 14 bases in between. The CDR3: CASRPGTRPYNEQFF. CDR3 bases: TGTGCCAGCAGGCCCGGGACTCGGCCCTACAATGAGCAGTTCTTC.

The chain is built from TRBV18 and TRBJ2-7; 12 positions agree with TRBD2. This CDR3 region has 12 residues. With V trimmed by 9 bases and J by 3 bases, 0 bases remained unmatched. Germline loops: CDR1 KGHSH, CDR2 LQKENI. This CDR3 is CARLAGGYEQYF. The CDR3 DNA reads TGTGCCAGACTAGCGGGAGGCTACGAGCAGTACTTC.

This clonotype was picked up a small number of times. V gene TRBV7-2 combines with J gene TRBJ2-3, with D unresolved. Germline V gives CDR1 SGHTA, CDR2 FQGNSA. This CDR3 has 11 amino acids. Trimming removed 6 bases at V and 7 bases at J, with 8 bases between. The CDR3: CASSQSNTQYF. The CDR3 bases are TGTGCCAGCAGTCAATCCAATACGCAGTATTTT.

The chain recombines TRBV6-1 with TRBJ2-2; 7 bases are a match to TRBD1. CDR3 length equals 14 residues. The germline V gene encodes CDR1 MNHNS and CDR2 SASEGT. The V segment lost 6 bases and the J segment 7 bases; nucleotides outside the gene matches: 8. CDR3 sequence (DNA): TGTGCCAGCAGCCGGGACAGCCAGGGCGGGGAGCTGTTTTTT. Residues: CASSRDSQGGELFF.

In the case of this clonotype: At one end the junction does not follow the germline gene, possibly because of a read error. This sequence joins TRBV15 and TRBJ1-1; 7 bases agree with TRBD1. This CDR3 is built from 13 residues. Germline V gives CDR1 LNHNV, CDR2 YYDKDF (reference sequence). Written as DNA, the CDR3 is TGTGCCACCAACAGACAGGGAAACACTGAAGCTTTCTTT. Amino acid sequence: CATNRQGNTEAFF.

The chain carries TRBV2 and TRBJ2-5; D possibly corresponds to TRBD1 (6 bases). Germline V gene data show CDR1 as SNHLY and CDR2 as FYNNEI. This CDR3 spans 15 amino acids. The V gene lost 3 bases and the J gene lost 2 bases, with 13 bases spanning the gap. The CDR3 region has the DNA TGTGCCAGCAGTGAGCCCCAGGGGTCGCAAGAGACCCAGTACTTC. Amino acid sequence: CASSEPQGSQETQYF.

This clonotype was observed a few times. V gene TRBV3-1 combines with J gene TRBJ2-2; no firm D call. Germline V CDR1 and CDR2: LGHDT, YNNKEL (reference sequence). This CDR3 has 13 residues. The V gene lost 3 bases and the J gene lost 3 bases, with 5 bases spanning the gap. Here the CDR3 DNA reads TGTGCCAGCAGCCAGTCGGACACCGGGGAGCTGTTTTTT. Translating gives CASSQSDTGELFF.

This clonotype occurred a few times. V gene TRBV7-9 combines with J gene TRBJ2-1; the D is unclear. The CDR3 is made up of 13 amino acids. The germline CDR1 and CDR2 sequences are SEHNR and FQNEAQ (reference sequence). Trimming took 3 bases from V and 2 from J, leaving 5 bases between them. The CDR3 DNA sequence: TGTGCCAGCAGCTTTCTGACCTACAATGAGCAGTTCTTC. It is translated as CASSFLTYNEQFF.

This clonotype was counted only a few times. This chain uses TRBV2 with TRBJ1-4; the D is unclear. The CDR3 has 14 amino acids. Trimming took 4 bases from V and 5 from J, leaving 11 bases between them. Germline V lookup: CDR1 SNHLY, CDR2 FYNNEI. CDR3 nucleotide sequence: TGTGCCAGCAGTGGGGCAGACCGAAATGAAAAACTGTTTTTT. It specifies CASSGADRNEKLFF. The full variable domain, its missing parts supplied by reference TRBV2 and TRBJ1-4, is EPEVTQTPSHQVTQMGQEVILRCVPISNHLYFYWYRQILGQKVEFLVSFYNNEISEKSEIFDDQFSVERPDGSNFTLKIRSTKLEDSAMYFCASSGADRNEKLFFGSGTQLSVL.